One and the same sample provided the 29 T cell receptor beta chains below, sequenced in a study of T cell responses to AZD1222 COVID-19 vaccine (dated by TCRdb to 2020 to 2022). Library construction relied on the immunoSEQ multiplex PCR assay. Entries here come from immuneACCESS through TCRdb and include only in-frame sequences with V and J called. Some clones fail to appear in such tables; in the studies checked, an unresolved V gene covers under half of the shortfall, and the cause of the remainder is unknown. In all, the sample holds 90,000 to 100,000 clones, and roughly 90% of those were seen once. 9% to 13% of the sample comes from the top ten. The sample's time point, from its label and the paper: about 28 days (+/-7) after the second vaccine dose. The starting material was peripheral blood, obtained 28 days after the second AZD1222 dose. The receptors were gathered from an adult who received the AZD1222 COVID-19 vaccine.

This clone was detected ten times or more. The chain combines TRBV4-3 with TRBJ1-1; D is uncertain. V was cut by 0 bases and J by 0 bases, with 5 bases left in between. The V gene's germline CDR1 is LGHNA and CDR2 YSLEER. The CDR3 sequence is 14 residues long. Here the CDR3 reads CASSQDSMNTEAFF. As DNA, the CDR3 is TGCGCCAGCAGCCAAGACAGCATGAACACTGAAGCTTTCTTT.

J is TRBJ2-1 and V is TRBV6-5; TRBD2 aligns across 13 bases. The CDR3 extends over 16 amino acids. V was clipped by 1 base and J by 6 bases; unmatched bases: 3. CDR1 and CDR2 (germline): MNHEY, SVGAGI. The CDR3 bases are TGTGCCAGCAGTTACTTTAGGACTAGCGGGAGCAATGAGCAGTTCTTC. It yields the protein CASSYFRTSGSNEQFF.

J is TRBJ2-2 and V is TRBV5-1; D call uncertain. This CDR3 region has 14 residues. Trimming left V 4 bases short and J 7 bases short, with 14 bases between. Germline assignment: CDR1 SGHRS and CDR2 YFSETQ. CDR3 sequence reads: CASSLLGRNGELFF. The CDR3 coding sequence is TGCGCCAGCAGCCTCCTAGGACGGAACGGGGAGCTGTTTTTT.

V and J are TRBV7-2 and TRBJ1-2; possible D gene TRBD1, 5 bases. V lost 6 bases, J lost 0 bases, and 14 bases lay in between. The germline CDR1 and CDR2 sequences are SGHTA and FQGNSA. The CDR3 sequence is 15 residues long. CDR3 nucleotides: TGTGCCAGCAGTTTTGTTGGGGGTACTAACTATGGCTACACCTTC. Protein sequence: CASSFVGGTNYGYTF. The whole variable domain, remainder taken from reference TRBV7-2 and TRBJ1-2, is GAGVSQSPSNKVTEKGKDVELRCDPISGHTALYWYRQSLGQGLEFLIYFQGNSAPDKSGLPSDRFSAERTGGSVSTLTIQRTQQEDSAVYLCASSFVGGTNYGYTFGSGTRLTVV.

The chain is built from TRBV15 and TRBJ2-7, with 7 bases lining up with TRBD2. Germline CDR1 LNHNV, CDR2 YYDKDF (reference sequence). V dropped 0 bases and J dropped 5; count of bases not matched to a gene: 4. This CDR3 has 14 residues. The CDR3 loop reads CATSRDLRGDEQYF. The CDR3 DNA reads as TGTGCCACCAGCAGAGATCTTCGGGGGGACGAGCAGTACTTC.

This chain uses TRBV4-2 with TRBJ2-1; D gene ambiguous. Germline CDR1 is LGHNA and CDR2 is YNFKEQ. The CDR3 is 13 amino acids. Trimming took off 0 bases at V and 10 bases at J, with 10 bases between the two ends. The DNA for the CDR3 is TGTGCCAGCAGCCAAGATCGCAGTTCCGAGCAGTTCTTC. As protein: CASSQDRSSEQFF.

The chain is built from TRBV7-9 and TRBJ1-2; a possible D gene is TRBD1 (6 bases). CDR1 and CDR2 (germline): SEHNR, FQNEAQ (reference sequence). The V and J ends lost 5 bases and 4 bases respectively, with 17 bases between them. This CDR3 comprises 15 residues. The CDR3 loop is CASSPRGATPYGYTF. The CDR3 region has the DNA TGTGCCAGCAGCCCAAGGGGGGCTACTCCCTATGGCTACACCTTC.

The chain is built from TRBV7-2 and TRBJ1-2, with unresolved D. V shed 2 bases and J shed 6 bases, with 10 bases lying between them. The CDR3 is made up of 13 amino acids. Germline V gene data show CDR1 as SGHTA and CDR2 as FQGNSA. The CDR3 spells CASSLNSFDGYTF. As DNA, the CDR3 is TGTGCCAGCAGCTTAAATTCATTCGATGGCTACACCTTC.

This clone was seen once. The chain is built from TRBV27 and TRBJ2-7, with 10 bases that match TRBD2. The J segment lost 2 bases and the V segment lost 5 bases, leaving 6 bases of the junction unmatched. Germline V gene sequence: CDR1 MNHEY, CDR2 SMNVEV (reference sequence). This CDR3 has 15 amino acids. This chain's CDR3 is CASSPRTSGTYEQYF. The CDR3 DNA is TGTGCCAGCAGTCCTAGGACTAGCGGAACCTACGAGCAGTACTTC.

This chain uses TRBV7-9 with TRBJ2-5; no clear D. The CDR3 totals 16 residues. Looked up from germline, CDR1 is SEHNR and CDR2 is FQNEAQ (reference sequence). The V gene lost 2 bases and the J gene lost 0 bases, with 13 bases spanning the gap. This chain's CDR3 is CASSLPFGRDQETQYF. The CDR3 DNA sequence: TGTGCCAGCAGCTTACCCTTCGGACGGGACCAAGAGACCCAGTACTTC.

The V and J genes are TRBV7-9 and TRBJ1-2, with no clear D. V lost 1 base and J lost 2, with 5 bases in between. The CDR3 spans 13 residues. Germline CDR1 reads SEHNR; CDR2 reads FQNEAQ (reference sequence). This chain's CDR3 is CASSLDANYGYTF. In DNA form, the CDR3 reads TGTGCCAGCAGCTTAGACGCCAACTATGGCTACACCTTC.

The chain employs TRBV7-3 and TRBJ2-3; D is unclear. This CDR3 is 16 amino acids long. Trimming cost V 1 base and J 0 bases, with 11 bases left between them. Germline CDR1 reads SGHTA; CDR2 reads FQGTGA. CDR3 in amino acids: CASSLIGGSSTDTQYF. The CDR3 DNA sequence: TGTGCCAGCAGCTTAATAGGTGGTTCTAGCACAGATACGCAGTATTTT.

The V call is TRBV7-2, the J call TRBJ2-7; no clear D. V gave up 2 bases and J gave up 3 bases, with 14 bases separating them. The CDR3 extends over 15 amino acids. Germline V gives CDR1 SGHTA, CDR2 FQGNSA. In nucleotides, the CDR3 is TGTGCCAGCAGCTTACAAACTACCCGAGACTACGAGCAGTACTTC. Amino acids: CASSLQTTRDYEQYF.

This clone was seen more than once but under ten times. This rearrangement joins TRBV12-3 or TRBV12-4 to TRBJ1-1, with 8 bases lining up with TRBD1. CDR3 length: 13 amino acids. Trimming removed 8 bases from V and 4 bases from J; junction bases left unmatched: 6. The CDR3 protein is CASDRGGTTEAFF. Here the CDR3 DNA reads TGTGCCAGCGACAGGGGAGGGACCACTGAAGCTTTCTTT.

The V and J genes are TRBV24-1 and TRBJ1-1; the D gene is possibly TRBD1 (6 bases). Germline V gene data show CDR1 as KGHDR and CDR2 as SFDVKD. Trimming took off 9 bases at V and 4 bases at J, with 14 bases between the two ends. This CDR3 region has 13 residues. Written as DNA, the CDR3 is TGTGCCACCTCGTGGGGGGGCGGCACTGAAGCTTTCTTT. It specifies CATSWGGGTEAFF.

The chain couples TRBV5-6 to TRBJ1-1; tentative D call: TRBD1 (6 bases). Trimming took 1 base from V and 11 from J, leaving 18 bases between them. The CDR3 length is 14 residues. Germline loops: CDR1 SGHDT, CDR2 YYEEEE. The CDR3 here is CASSLRGRGAYAFF. CDR3 sequence (DNA): TGTGCCAGCAGCTTGAGGGGGAGGGGAGCATACGCTTTCTTT.

The chain employs TRBV18 and TRBJ2-1; D gene unclear. V was trimmed by 0 bases and J by 8 bases, leaving 14 bases between them. The CDR3 sequence is 15 residues long. Germline CDR1 and CDR2: KGHSH and LQKENI. The chain's CDR3 is CASSPPVKASDEQFF. CDR3 nucleotides: TGTGCCAGCTCACCACCAGTAAAAGCAAGCGATGAGCAGTTCTTC.

CDR3 loop: CASSRGYYGYTF. DNA of the CDR3: TGCGCCAGCAGTAGGGGCTACTATGGCTACACCTTC. This chain uses TRBV5-1 with TRBJ1-2; TRBD1 might be the D (5 bases). The CDR3 length is 12 residues. Between the trimmed V and J ends, which lost 5 bases and 3 bases, there was a span of 8 bases. Per germline, CDR1 SGHRS and CDR2 YFSETQ.

V usage is TRBV18 and J usage is TRBJ1-5; 10 positions agree with TRBD1. Trimming cost V 3 bases and J 6 bases; bases outside gene matches: 8. This CDR3 region has 16 residues. CDR1 KGHSH and CDR2 LQKENI come from the germline V gene. The CDR3 region is CASSPAGTGVGQPQHF. DNA for the CDR3: TGTGCCAGCTCACCGGCCGGGACAGGGGTGGGTCAGCCCCAGCATTTT.

V gene TRBV11-2 combines with J gene TRBJ2-3; no reliable D call. Germline CDR1 SGHAT, CDR2 FQNNGV. The CDR3 loop spans 17 amino acids. Trimming took 5 bases from V and 3 from J, leaving 21 bases between them. CDR3 coding DNA: TGTGCCAGCAGCCCCTCCGCGTGGGGTGGTCCGACAGATACGCAGTATTTT. Its protein is CASSPSAWGGPTDTQYF.

This rearrangement joins TRBV28 to TRBJ1-3, with 9 bases fitting TRBD1. J was trimmed by 5 bases and V by 4 bases; bases with no gene match: 6. The CDR3 has 15 amino acids. Germline V gene data show CDR1 as MDHEN and CDR2 as SYDVKM. In DNA form, the CDR3 reads TGTGCCAGCAGTTCAGCGGGACAGGGCAGAAACACCATATATTTT. Translated: CASSSAGQGRNTIYF.

The V and J genes are TRBV28 and TRBJ2-2, with a tentative D call TRBD1 (6 bases). V shed 3 bases and J shed 5 bases, with 10 bases lying between them. The germline CDR1 and CDR2 sequences are MDHEN and SYDVKM. This CDR3 is 14 amino acids long. CDR3 coding DNA: TGTGCCAGCAGTTTTACAGGGCAGACCGGGGAGCTGTTTTTT. It is translated as CASSFTGQTGELFF. Based on the CDR3 plus reference TRBV28 and TRBJ2-2, the full variable domain is DVKVTQSSRYLVKRTGEKVFLECVQDMDHENMFWYRQDPGLGLRLIYFSYDVKMKEKGDIPEGYSVSREKKERFSLILESASTNQTSMYLCASSFTGQTGELFFGEGSRLTVL.

The chain carries TRBV2 and TRBJ2-4; the D gene is possibly TRBD1 (6 bases). Trimming stripped 6 bases from V and 8 bases from J, with 14 bases between. Germline V lookup: CDR1 SNHLY, CDR2 FYNNEI. The CDR3 loop spans 13 amino acids. For the CDR3, the DNA is TGTGCCAGCAGGCTACAGGGTGGGGACATTCAGTACTTC. Translated, it gives CASRLQGGDIQYF. Full variable domain (outside the CDR3, taken from reference TRBV2 and TRBJ2-4): EPEVTQTPSHQVTQMGQEVILRCVPISNHLYFYWYRQILGQKVEFLVSFYNNEISEKSEIFDDQFSVERPDGSNFTLKIRSTKLEDSAMYFCASRLQGGDIQYFGAGTRLSVL.

This clone came up a few times. The V and J genes are TRBV5-8 and TRBJ1-2; TRBD1 matches at 7 bases. The CDR3 runs to 13 residues. Germline V gene sequence: CDR1 SGHTS, CDR2 YDEGEE. V lost 2 bases and J lost 8; bases outside the gene matches: 6. CDR3 coding DNA: TGTGCCAGCAGCTTAACAGGGGTTGAAGGCTACACCTTC. This codes for CASSLTGVEGYTF.

DNA of the CDR3: TGTGCCAGCAGTTACCATCGACTAGGGGACAGGGGGCTTGGAGAGACCCAGTACTTC. Protein: CASSYHRLGDRGLGETQYF. The chain couples TRBV6-2 or TRBV6-3 to TRBJ2-5, with 12 positions matching TRBD1. The CDR3 runs to 19 residues. The V gene's germline CDR1 is MNHEY and CDR2 SVGEGT. V was clipped by 2 bases and J by 4 bases; unmatched bases: 14.

The chain joins TRBV29-1 to TRBJ2-1, with 9 bases that match TRBD1. Trimming at V came to 5 bases and at J to 8 bases, leaving 7 bases not matched to a gene. This CDR3 is 13 amino acids long. The germline V gene has CDR1 SQVTM and CDR2 ANQGSEA. CDR3 residues: CSVRDREFDEQFF. CDR3 nucleotide sequence: TGCAGCGTTCGGGACAGGGAATTCGATGAGCAGTTCTTC.

This chain joins TRBV28 and TRBJ1-3, with a tentative D call TRBD1 (5 bases). CDR1 MDHEN and CDR2 SYDVKM come from the germline V gene. This CDR3 comprises 16 residues. V was shortened by 4 bases and J by 5 bases, with 18 bases between the two germline ends. The CDR3 sequence: CASSSAGTPSRNTIYF. The CDR3 nucleotides read TGTGCCAGCAGTTCTGCCGGGACCCCCAGCAGAAACACCATATATTTT.

This clone is a singleton in its sample. The CDR3 loop reads CASSFPGQIEQYF. DNA of the CDR3: TGTGCCAGCAGCTTCCCGGGACAGATCGAGCAGTACTTC. The chain has TRBV11-3 and TRBJ2-7, with TRBD1 matching over 7 bases. Germline loops: CDR1 SGHNT, CDR2 YENEEA. V lost 3 bases and J lost 6; bases outside the gene matches: 5. The CDR3 totals 13 residues.

This rearrangement joins TRBV10-2 to TRBJ1-1; D perhaps matches TRBD1 (6 bases). Germline loops: CDR1 WSHSY, CDR2 SAAADI. Trimming removed 8 bases from V and 0 bases from J, with 10 bases in between. The CDR3 has 13 residues. CDR3 loop: CASPGALNTEAFF. In nucleotides, the CDR3 is TGCGCCAGCCCGGGGGCCTTGAACACTGAAGCTTTCTTT.